Below are 5 T cell receptor beta chains sequenced from a single sample in a study of T cell responses to AZD1222 COVID-19 vaccine. This table comes from immunoSEQ multiplex PCR, and its TCRdb copy is limited to in-frame clones, with some not included. This sample carries roughly 140,000 clones, about 93% of them seen once, and the ten largest clones take under 5.5%. The material was peripheral blood, obtained on day 0 of AZD1222 vaccination. The receptors were gathered from an adult in good health.

The CDR3 loop is CASSDRTGHHGYTF. The CDR3 region has the DNA TGTGCCAGCAGCGACCGGACAGGGCACCATGGCTACACCTTC. V usage is TRBV7-8 and J usage is TRBJ1-2, with 8 bases identical to TRBD1. The CDR3 spans 14 residues. The germline gives CDR1 SGHVS, CDR2 FQNEAQ. V shed 5 bases, J shed 6 bases, and the junction held 8 bases outside the gene matches. The variable domain in full, with the rest retrieved from reference TRBV7-8 and TRBJ1-2, is GAGVSQSPRYKVAKRGQDVALRCDPISGHVSLFWYQQALGQGPEFLTYFQNEAQLDKSGLPSDRFFAERPEGSVSTLKIQRTQQEDSAVYLCASSDRTGHHGYTFGSGTRLTVV.

This chain connects TRBV11-2 to TRBJ1-6, with unresolved D. CDR1 and CDR2 (germline): SGHAT, FQNNGV. The CDR3 contains 11 residues. The V and J ends lost 5 bases and 10 bases respectively, with 6 bases between them. As DNA, the CDR3 is TGTGCCAGCAGCACTGGATCACCCCTCCACTTT. Protein sequence: CASSTGSPLHF.

The J gene is TRBJ2-7, the V gene TRBV19; perhaps TRBD2 as D (5 bases). The V end lost 0 bases, the J end lost 0 bases, and 12 bases lay between the germline ends. This CDR3 has 16 amino acids. Germline V gene lookup returns CDR1 LNHDA and CDR2 SQIVND (reference sequence). The CDR3 spells CASSIDHSGRSYEQYF. The CDR3, as DNA: TGTGCCAGTAGTATAGATCACAGCGGCCGCTCCTACGAGCAGTACTTC. The full variable domain, in which reference TRBV19 and TRBJ2-7 provide the parts outside the CDR3, is DGGITQSPKYLFRKEGQNVTLSCEQNLNHDAMYWYRQDPGQGLRLIYYSQIVNDFQKGDIAEGYSVSREKKESFPLTVTSAQKNPTAFYLCASSIDHSGRSYEQYFGPGTRLTVT.

The gene calls are TRBV12-3 or TRBV12-4 and TRBJ2-1; D may be TRBD2 (6 bases). Between the trimmed V and J ends, which lost 6 bases and 12 bases, there was a span of 18 bases. This CDR3 is 13 amino acids long. This CDR3 reads CASSAGTRLGQFF. The CDR3 region has the DNA TGTGCCAGCAGCGCCGGGACTCGCCTTGGGCAGTTCTTC.

V and J are TRBV6-5 and TRBJ2-3; D is unresolved. This CDR3 region has 15 residues. With 5 bases removed from V and 0 bases from J, the gap between germline ends came to 12 bases. Germline loops: CDR1 MNHEY, CDR2 SVGAGI. For the CDR3, the DNA is TGTGCCAGCAGTCCGACATACGGTAGCACAGATACGCAGTATTTT. Translating it yields CASSPTYGSTDTQYF.